This TCR beta chain was captured by sequencing in a study of T cell responses to AZD1222 COVID-19 vaccine. Profiling relied on immunoSEQ multiplex PCR, and the TCRdb table lists in-frame clones only, not all of them. The table includes roughly 100,000 clones, around 95% detected once. From germline, CDR1 is MNHNS and CDR2 SASEGT. The CDR3 is 12 residues long. V dropped 0 bases and J dropped 4 bases, with 3 bases sitting between them. The starting material was peripheral blood, obtained on day 0 of AZD1222 vaccination. The chain uses TRBV6-1 and TRBJ1-1; D not resolved. This sequence was found in an adult in good health. The CDR3 reads CASSEALTEAFF. The CDR3 nucleotides read TGTGCCAGCAGTGAAGCTCTCACTGAAGCTTTCTTT.